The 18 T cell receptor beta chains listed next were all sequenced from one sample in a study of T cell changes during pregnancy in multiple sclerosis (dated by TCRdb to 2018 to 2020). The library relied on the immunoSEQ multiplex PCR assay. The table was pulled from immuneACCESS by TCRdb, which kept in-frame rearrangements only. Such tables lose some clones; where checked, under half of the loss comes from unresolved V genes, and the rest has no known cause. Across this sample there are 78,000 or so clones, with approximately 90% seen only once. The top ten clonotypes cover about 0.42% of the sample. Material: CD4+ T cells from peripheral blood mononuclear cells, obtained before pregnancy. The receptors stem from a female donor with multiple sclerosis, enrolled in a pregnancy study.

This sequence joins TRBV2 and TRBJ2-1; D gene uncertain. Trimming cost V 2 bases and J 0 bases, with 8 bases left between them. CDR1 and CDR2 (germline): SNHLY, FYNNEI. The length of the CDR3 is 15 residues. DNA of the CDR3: TGTGCCAGCAGTGAACCGGGTCTCTCCTACAATGAGCAGTTCTTC. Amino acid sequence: CASSEPGLSYNEQFF.

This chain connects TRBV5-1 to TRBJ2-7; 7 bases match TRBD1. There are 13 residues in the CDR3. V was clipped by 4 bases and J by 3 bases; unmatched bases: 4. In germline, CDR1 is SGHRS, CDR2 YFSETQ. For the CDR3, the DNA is TGCGCCAGCAGCACCAGGACAGGCTACGAGCAGTACTTC. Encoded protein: CASSTRTGYEQYF.

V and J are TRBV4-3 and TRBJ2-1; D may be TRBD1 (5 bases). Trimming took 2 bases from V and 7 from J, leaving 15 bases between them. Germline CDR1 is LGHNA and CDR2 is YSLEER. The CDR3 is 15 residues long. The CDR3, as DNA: TGCGCCAGCAGCCAACAGGGTGCGTCTCGAAATGAGCAGTTCTTC. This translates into CASSQQGASRNEQFF.

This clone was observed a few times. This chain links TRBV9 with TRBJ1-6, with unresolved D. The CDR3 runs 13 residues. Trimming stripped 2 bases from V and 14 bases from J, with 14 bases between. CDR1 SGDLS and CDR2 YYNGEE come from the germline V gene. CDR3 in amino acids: CASSVSDSSTLHF. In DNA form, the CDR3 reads TGTGCCAGCAGCGTCTCGGACTCTTCCACCCTCCACTTT.

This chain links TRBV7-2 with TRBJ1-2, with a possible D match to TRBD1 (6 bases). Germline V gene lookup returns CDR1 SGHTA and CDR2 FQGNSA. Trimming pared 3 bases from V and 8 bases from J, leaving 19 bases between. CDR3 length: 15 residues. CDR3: CASSFRSGVSEGYTF. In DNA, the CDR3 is TGTGCCAGCAGCTTCAGATCAGGGGTTTCGGAAGGCTACACCTTC.

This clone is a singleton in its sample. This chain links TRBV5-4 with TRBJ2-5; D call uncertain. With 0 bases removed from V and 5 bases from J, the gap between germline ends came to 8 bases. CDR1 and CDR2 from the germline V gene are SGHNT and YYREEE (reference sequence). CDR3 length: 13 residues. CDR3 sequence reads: CASSLGAFETQYF. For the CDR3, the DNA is TGTGCCAGCAGCTTGGGAGCGTTCGAGACCCAGTACTTC.

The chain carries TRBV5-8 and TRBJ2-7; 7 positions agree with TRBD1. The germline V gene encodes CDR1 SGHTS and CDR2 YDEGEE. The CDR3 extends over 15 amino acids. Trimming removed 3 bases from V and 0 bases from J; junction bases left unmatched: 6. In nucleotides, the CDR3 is TGTGCCAGCAGCTACCTAGACAGGGACTCCTACGAGCAGTACTTC. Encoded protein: CASSYLDRDSYEQYF.

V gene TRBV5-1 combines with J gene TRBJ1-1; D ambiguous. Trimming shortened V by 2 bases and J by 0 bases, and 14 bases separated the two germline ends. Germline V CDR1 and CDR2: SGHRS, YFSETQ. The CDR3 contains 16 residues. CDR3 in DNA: TGCGCCAGCAGCTTACGGTTTGGGAGCATGAACACTGAAGCTTTCTTT. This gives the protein CASSLRFGSMNTEAFF.

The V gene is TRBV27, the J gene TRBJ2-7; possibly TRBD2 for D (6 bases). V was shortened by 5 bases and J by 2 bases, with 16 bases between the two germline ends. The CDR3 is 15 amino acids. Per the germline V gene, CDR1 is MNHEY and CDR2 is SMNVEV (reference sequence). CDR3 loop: CASSPRGSGPYEQYF. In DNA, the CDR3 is TGTGCCAGCAGTCCTCGGGGTAGCGGTCCCTACGAGCAGTACTTC.

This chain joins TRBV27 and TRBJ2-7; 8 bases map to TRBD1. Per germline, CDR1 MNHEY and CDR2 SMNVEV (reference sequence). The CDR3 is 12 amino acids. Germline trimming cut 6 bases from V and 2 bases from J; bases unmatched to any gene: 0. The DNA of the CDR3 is TGTGCCAGCAGGACAGGGGCCTACGAGCAGTACTTC. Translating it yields CASRTGAYEQYF.

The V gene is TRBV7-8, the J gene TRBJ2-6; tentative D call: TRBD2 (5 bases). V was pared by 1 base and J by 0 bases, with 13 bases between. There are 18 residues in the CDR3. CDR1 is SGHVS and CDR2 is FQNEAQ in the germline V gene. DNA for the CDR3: TGTGCCAGCAGCTTAGTTATCGCGGGTAGCTCTGGGGCCAACGTCCTGACTTTC. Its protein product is CASSLVIAGSSGANVLTF. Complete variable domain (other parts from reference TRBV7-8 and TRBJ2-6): GAGVSQSPRYKVAKRGQDVALRCDPISGHVSLFWYQQALGQGPEFLTYFQNEAQLDKSGLPSDRFFAERPEGSVSTLKIQRTQQEDSAVYLCASSLVIAGSSGANVLTFGAGSRLTVL.

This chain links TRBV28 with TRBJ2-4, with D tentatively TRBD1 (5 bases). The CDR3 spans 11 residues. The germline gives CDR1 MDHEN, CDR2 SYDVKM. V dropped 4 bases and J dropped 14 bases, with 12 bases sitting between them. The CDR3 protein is CASSYHSGKYF. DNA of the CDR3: TGTGCCAGCAGTTATCACTCAGGGAAGTACTTC.

The CDR3 sequence is CASSYSGSQNIQYF. The CDR3 nucleotides read TGTGCCAGCAGTTACAGTGGGAGTCAAAACATTCAGTACTTC. V usage is TRBV6-5 and J usage is TRBJ2-4; D possibly corresponds to TRBD2 (5 bases). Between the trimmed V and J ends, which lost 2 bases and 5 bases, there was a span of 10 bases. CDR3 length: 14 amino acids. CDR1 and CDR2 from the germline V gene are MNHEY and SVGAGI.

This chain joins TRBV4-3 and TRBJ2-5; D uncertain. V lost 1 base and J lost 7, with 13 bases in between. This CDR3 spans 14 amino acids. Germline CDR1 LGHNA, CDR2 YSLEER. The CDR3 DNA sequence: TGCGCCAGCAGCCAAGGGCCCGGGTTATCGACCCAGTACTTC. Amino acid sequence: CASSQGPGLSTQYF.

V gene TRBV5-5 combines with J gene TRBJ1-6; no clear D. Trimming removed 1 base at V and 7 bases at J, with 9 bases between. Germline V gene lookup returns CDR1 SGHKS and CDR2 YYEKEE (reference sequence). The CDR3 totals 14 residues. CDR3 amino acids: CASSLLAENSPLHF. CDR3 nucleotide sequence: TGTGCCAGCAGCTTGTTGGCAGAAAATTCACCCCTCCACTTT.

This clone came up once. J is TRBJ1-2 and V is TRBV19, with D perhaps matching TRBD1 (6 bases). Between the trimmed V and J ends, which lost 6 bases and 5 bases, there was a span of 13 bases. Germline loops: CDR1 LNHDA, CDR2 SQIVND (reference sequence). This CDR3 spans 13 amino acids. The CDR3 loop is CASRDRVPYGYTF. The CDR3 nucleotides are TGTGCCAGTAGGGACAGAGTTCCTTATGGCTACACCTTC.

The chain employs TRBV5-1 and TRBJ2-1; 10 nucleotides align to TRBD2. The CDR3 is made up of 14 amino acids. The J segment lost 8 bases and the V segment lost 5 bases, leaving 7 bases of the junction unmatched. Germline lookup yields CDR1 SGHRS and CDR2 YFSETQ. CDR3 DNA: TGCGCCAGCAGTCTAGCGGGAGCAATGGATGAGCAGTTCTTC. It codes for CASSLAGAMDEQFF.

The DNA of the CDR3 is TGCAGCGTTAGACTGAACACCGGGGAGCTGTTTTTT. Translating gives CSVRLNTGELFF. The gene calls are TRBV29-1 and TRBJ2-2; no firm D call. This CDR3 contains 12 residues. The germline V gene has CDR1 SQVTM and CDR2 ANQGSEA. Trimming took 5 bases from V and 1 from J, leaving 5 bases between them.